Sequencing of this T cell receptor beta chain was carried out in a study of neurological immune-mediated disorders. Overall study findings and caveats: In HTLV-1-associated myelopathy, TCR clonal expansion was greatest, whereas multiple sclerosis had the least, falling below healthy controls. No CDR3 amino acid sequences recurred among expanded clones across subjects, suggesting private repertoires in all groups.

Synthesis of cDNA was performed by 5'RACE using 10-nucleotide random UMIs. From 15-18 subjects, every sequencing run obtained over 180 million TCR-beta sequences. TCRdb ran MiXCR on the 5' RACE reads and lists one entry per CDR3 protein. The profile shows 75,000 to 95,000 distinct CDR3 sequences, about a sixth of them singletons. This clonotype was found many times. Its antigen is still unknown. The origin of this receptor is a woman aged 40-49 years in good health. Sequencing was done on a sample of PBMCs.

CDR3 nucleotides: TGCAGCGTGCAGGGGAGGGCCTACAATGAGCAGTTCTTC. Its translation is CSVQGRAYNEQFF. V and J are TRBV29-1 and TRBJ2-1, with TRBD2 as a possible D gene (7 bases). In germline, CDR1 is SQVTM, CDR2 ANQGSEA. This CDR3 has 13 residues. Between the trimmed V and J ends, which lost 6 bases and 2 bases, there was a span of 11 bases.